The rows below give T cell receptor beta chains drawn from one sample of a study of T cell responses to AZD1222 COVID-19 vaccine. Some clones are missing from TCRdb's copy, which holds only in-frame ones; the method was immunoSEQ multiplex PCR. The table has about 150,000 clones, about 91% seen once. The sequenced sample was peripheral blood, obtained 28 days after the second AZD1222 dose. The origin of the receptors is an adult who received the AZD1222 COVID-19 vaccine. CDR3s include the opening cysteine and the closing phenylalanine or tryptophan.

j_call,v_call,cdr3_aa
TRBJ1-2,TRBV2,CASSESPIGYTF
TRBJ1-1,TRBV7-8,CASSVRDRVITEAFF
TRBJ1-1,TRBV7-7,CASSRLHLITSGNTEAFF
TRBJ2-1,TRBV20-1,CSTDRGDEQFF
TRBJ2-4,TRBV6-7,CASGDRDLAKNIQYF
TRBJ1-3,TRBV5-4,CASSGRGLGNTIYF
TRBJ1-1,TRBV2,CASSSGLLTEAFF
TRBJ2-7,TRBV5-1,CASSLELAGALDPYEQYF
TRBJ2-2,TRBV7-3,CASSLRGTGGASTGELFF
TRBJ2-7,TRBV27,CASRFGLPYEQYF
TRBJ1-1,TRBV5-4,CASSLGGMRNTEAFF
TRBJ1-3,TRBV27,CASRGGTGNTIYF
TRBJ2-3,TRBV6-5,CASSSATGGTDTQYF
TRBJ2-2,TRBV4-1,CASRGTGGSNTGELFF
TRBJ2-5,TRBV9,CASSYSSTSGSRETQYF
TRBJ2-3,TRBV5-1,CASSRTSGGADTQYF
TRBJ2-1,TRBV2,CASRISGRSSYNEQFF
TRBJ2-6,TRBV19,CASSKFTRGAGANVLTF
TRBJ1-5,TRBV30,CAWSVGGNQPQHF
TRBJ2-4,TRBV3-1/TRBV3-2,CASSPFRGLAKNIQYF
TRBJ2-5,TRBV27,CASSNPNQETQYF
TRBJ1-3,TRBV6-6,CASSGTTGFSGNTIYF
TRBJ1-1,TRBV4-2,CASSQDTNYIIEAFF
TRBJ2-7,TRBV5-1,CASSLYGTYEQYF
TRBJ2-7,TRBV6-5,CASSYGGQGYEQYF
TRBJ2-7,TRBV5-1,CASSSQGGGYEQYF